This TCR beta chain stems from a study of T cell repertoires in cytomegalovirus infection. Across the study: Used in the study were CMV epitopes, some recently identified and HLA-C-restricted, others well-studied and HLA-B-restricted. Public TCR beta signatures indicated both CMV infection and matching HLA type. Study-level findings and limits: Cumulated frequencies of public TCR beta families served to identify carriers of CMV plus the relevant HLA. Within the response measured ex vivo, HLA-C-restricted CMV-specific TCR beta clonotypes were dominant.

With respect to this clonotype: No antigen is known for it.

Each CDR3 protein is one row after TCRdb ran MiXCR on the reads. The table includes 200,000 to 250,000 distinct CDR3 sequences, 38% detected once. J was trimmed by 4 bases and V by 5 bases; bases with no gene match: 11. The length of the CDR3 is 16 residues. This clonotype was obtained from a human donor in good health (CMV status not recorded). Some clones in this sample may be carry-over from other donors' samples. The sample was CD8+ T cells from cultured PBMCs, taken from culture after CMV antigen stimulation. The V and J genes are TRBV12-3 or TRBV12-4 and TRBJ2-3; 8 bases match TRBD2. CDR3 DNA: TGTGCCAGCAGTCCCGAAGACATAGCGGGACCAGATACGCAGTATTTT. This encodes CASSPEDIAGPDTQYF.